Given below is one TCR beta chain in context. Its cognate antigen is unknown. The data belong to a study of shared clonotypes between healthy human individuals. Findings of the study overall: Clonotype sharing among the donors was expected to vary with sequencing depth. Tissues were not sampled, only blood, and their repertoires likely differ.

J was trimmed by 9 bases and V by 3 bases; bases with no gene match: 6. Germline CDR1 MGHRA, CDR2 YSYEKL. There are 15 residues in the CDR3. CD45RO negativity and positive selection for CCR7 defined naive CD8 cells, a population that excluded terminally differentiated effector memory CD45RA+ cells. Here immunoSEQ multiplex PCR was the method, and the copy in TCRdb shows in-frame clones only, minus some. The top ten hold 0.11% of the sample, which has around 620,000 clones, about 95% seen once. Sample: naive CD8+ T cells sorted from blood. The chain uses TRBV4-1 and TRBJ2-1, with 12 bases aligning to TRBD2. This TCR was sampled from a woman aged 25 to 39 in good health. The DNA for the CDR3 is TGCGCCAGCAGCCAGCGGACTAGCGGGAATCTTGAGCAGTTCTTC. It codes for CASSQRTSGNLEQFF.